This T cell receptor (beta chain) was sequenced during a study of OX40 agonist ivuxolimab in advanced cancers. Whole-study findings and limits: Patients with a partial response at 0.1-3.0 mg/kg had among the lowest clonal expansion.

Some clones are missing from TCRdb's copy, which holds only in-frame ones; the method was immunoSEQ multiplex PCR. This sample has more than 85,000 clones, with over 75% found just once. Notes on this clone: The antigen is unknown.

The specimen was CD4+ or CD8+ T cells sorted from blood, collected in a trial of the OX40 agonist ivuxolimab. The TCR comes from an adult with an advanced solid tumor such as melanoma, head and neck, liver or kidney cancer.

The DNA for the CDR3 is TGTGCCAGCAGTTACTCGGGCGGCAGACTCTCCTACGAGCAGTACTTC. It specifies CASSYSGGRLSYEQYF. V and J are TRBV6-5 and TRBJ2-7, with unresolved D. This CDR3 has 16 amino acids. Germline V lookup: CDR1 MNHEY, CDR2 SVGAGI. The V end was cut by 0 bases, the J end by 0 bases, with 12 bases between.